A single sample gave rise to the 28 T cell receptor beta chains below, sequenced in a study of blood T cells in healthy people across ages. With a J-beta primer mix and a sample-barcoded 5' primer, a second PCR ran 7 to 11 cycles. TCRdb used MiXCR to reprocess the 5' RACE reads, holding one entry per CDR3 protein. The data show about 690,000 distinct CDR3 sequences, with about 43% seen just once and roughly 30% held by the top ten. Sequenced material: blood. Receptors were obtained from a man older than 75 in good health.

The J gene is TRBJ2-7, the V gene TRBV5-1; the match to TRBD2 covers 11 bases. The CDR3 is 14 residues long. Trimming cost V 5 bases and J 6 bases; bases outside gene matches: 7. In germline, CDR1 is SGHRS, CDR2 YFSETQ. DNA for the CDR3: TGCGCCAGCAGACAAACTAGCGGGGGTGCCGAGCAGTACTTC. Translated, it gives CASRQTSGGAEQYF.

The chain couples TRBV5-1 to TRBJ2-7, with a tentative D call TRBD2 (6 bases). The CDR3 sequence is 16 residues long. Germline V lookup: CDR1 SGHRS, CDR2 YFSETQ. Deletions cut 3 bases from V and 0 bases from J, with 16 bases between. The CDR3 nucleotides read TGCGCCAGCAGCTATAGCCGGGACTTGAGCTCCTACGAGCAGTACTTC. This sequence encodes CASSYSRDLSSYEQYF.

This clonotype was found once. The chain couples TRBV7-2 to TRBJ1-2, with a weak D call TRBD1 (5 bases). Germline CDR1 reads SGHTA; CDR2 reads FQGNSA. V lost 6 bases and J 5 bases, leaving 16 bases between the germline ends. This CDR3 region has 14 residues. CDR3 loop: CASRIQVTAYGYTF. DNA of the CDR3: TGTGCCAGCAGGATTCAGGTGACAGCTTATGGCTACACCTTC. Full variable domain (outside the CDR3, taken from reference TRBV7-2 and TRBJ1-2): GAGVSQSPSNKVTEKGKDVELRCDPISGHTALYWYRQSLGQGLEFLIYFQGNSAPDKSGLPSDRFSAERTGGSVSTLTIQRTQQEDSAVYLCASRIQVTAYGYTFGSGTRLTVV.

V usage is TRBV6-1 and J usage is TRBJ2-1, with D perhaps matching TRBD2 (6 bases). The CDR3 loop spans 13 amino acids. Trimming took off 6 bases at V and 8 bases at J, with 14 bases between the two ends. The germline V gene encodes CDR1 MNHNS and CDR2 SASEGT. The CDR3 spells CASRGLSLYEQFF. In DNA, the CDR3 is TGTGCCAGCAGGGGACTTAGTCTCTATGAGCAGTTCTTC.

The V gene is TRBV6-2 or TRBV6-3, the J gene TRBJ2-1; D is possibly TRBD1 (5 bases). Germline CDR1 MNHEY, CDR2 SVGEGT. This CDR3 has 14 residues. The V and J ends lost 5 bases and 9 bases respectively, with 17 bases between them. Written as DNA, the CDR3 is TGTGCCAGCAGTGCTCAGGGCCCATTAGGTGAGCAGTTCTTC. It specifies CASSAQGPLGEQFF.

This clonotype came up a few times. The CDR3 coding sequence is TGCGCCAGCAGCGCGAGAGACAACGTCCTGACTTTC. As protein: CASSARDNVLTF. V is TRBV5-1 and J is TRBJ2-6; no clear D gene. CDR1 is SGHRS, CDR2 YFSETQ, per germline. V was shortened by 4 bases and J by 9 bases, with 8 bases between the two germline ends. CDR3 length: 12 amino acids.

This clonotype came up a few times. The chain has TRBV20-1 and TRBJ2-7; no clear D. The CDR3 totals 15 residues. Trimming shortened V by 0 bases and J by 0 bases, and 12 bases separated the two germline ends. Germline-derived CDR1 and CDR2 are DFQATT and SNEGSKA (reference sequence). CDR3 residues: CSARDPITFSYEQYF. DNA for the CDR3: TGCAGTGCTAGAGACCCTATTACGTTCTCCTACGAGCAGTACTTC.

The genes are TRBV20-1 and TRBJ2-1, with 9 bases fitting TRBD1. Germline CDR1 reads DFQATT; CDR2 reads SNEGSKA (reference sequence). Trimming at V came to 3 bases and at J to 7 bases, leaving 7 bases not matched to a gene. This CDR3 has 14 residues. The CDR3 here is CSARAGQGGNEQFF. As DNA, the CDR3 is TGCAGTGCTAGGGCGGGACAGGGTGGAAATGAGCAGTTCTTC.

The J gene is TRBJ2-7, the V gene TRBV20-1, with D possibly being TRBD1 (6 bases). Germline assignment: CDR1 DFQATT and CDR2 SNEGSKA (reference sequence). The CDR3 loop spans 16 amino acids. V dropped 3 bases and J dropped 6 bases, with 24 bases sitting between them. This CDR3 reads CSASPPKGGPKVEQYF. The CDR3 DNA follows: TGCAGTGCTAGCCCACCCAAAGGGGGACCCAAGGTCGAGCAGTACTTC.

The chain combines TRBV9 with TRBJ2-7; TRBD1 matches 8 bases. The V gene's germline CDR1 is SGDLS and CDR2 YYNGEE. The CDR3 sequence is 15 residues long. V lost 1 base and J lost 2; bases outside the gene matches: 5. Written as DNA, the CDR3 is TGTGCCAGCAGCGTAAAGGGGACAGGACCCTACGAGCAGTACTTC. Translation: CASSVKGTGPYEQYF. The complete variable domain, with remaining parts taken from reference TRBV9 and TRBJ2-7, reads DSGVTQTPKHLITATGQRVTLRCSPRSGDLSVYWYQQSLDQGLQFLIQYYNGEERAKGNILERFSAQQFPDLHSELNLSSLELGDSALYFCASSVKGTGPYEQYFGPGTRLTVT.

This clonotype was found many times. This chain connects TRBV12-3 or TRBV12-4 to TRBJ2-7; tentative D call: TRBD1 (6 bases). The CDR3 spans 13 residues. Deletions cut 5 bases from V and 2 bases from J, with 10 bases between. CDR3 in amino acids: CASSEQGPYEQYF. The CDR3 DNA reads as TGTGCCAGCAGTGAACAGGGTCCCTACGAGCAGTACTTC.

This clonotype was observed a handful of times. The chain employs TRBV27 and TRBJ1-1; TRBD1 agrees at 7 bases. V shed 4 bases and J 0 bases; nucleotides not matched to a gene: 5. Germline loops: CDR1 MNHEY, CDR2 SMNVEV (reference sequence). The CDR3 is 15 residues long. The CDR3 nucleotides are TGTGCCAGCAGTTCACAGGGGCGGGTGAACACTGAAGCTTTCTTT. This sequence encodes CASSSQGRVNTEAFF.

This chain's CDR3 is CASSYRDQAEKLFF. The CDR3 bases are TGTGCCAGCAGTTACCGGGACCAAGCCGAAAAACTGTTTTTT. The rearrangement links TRBV6-6 to TRBJ1-4; maybe TRBD1 (5 bases). Trimming cost V 2 bases and J 8 bases, with 12 bases left between them. Germline loops: CDR1 MNHNY, CDR2 SVGAGI (reference sequence). The CDR3 covers 14 residues.

The chain is built from TRBV6-5 and TRBJ2-7; D is uncertain. The V gene's germline CDR1 is MNHEY and CDR2 SVGAGI. The CDR3 runs to 13 residues. V was trimmed by 4 bases and J by 5 bases, leaving 12 bases between them. CDR3: CASSSRLNDEQYF. The DNA of the CDR3 is TGTGCCAGCAGTTCCAGGCTTAACGACGAGCAGTACTTC.

The chain combines TRBV5-1 with TRBJ2-2, with D perhaps matching TRBD1 (6 bases). Germline V gene lookup returns CDR1 SGHRS and CDR2 YFSETQ. CDR3 length: 12 residues. The V gene lost 2 bases and the J gene lost 7 bases, with 6 bases spanning the gap. CDR3 region: CASSFRGGELFF. The CDR3 coding sequence is TGCGCCAGCAGCTTCAGGGGCGGGGAGCTGTTTTTT.

This clonotype was counted at least ten times. This rearrangement joins TRBV7-2 to TRBJ2-3; the match to TRBD2 covers 13 bases. This CDR3 comprises 16 residues. J lost 7 bases, V lost 5 bases, and 9 bases had no gene match. Germline CDR1 reads SGHTA; CDR2 reads FQGNSA. The CDR3: CASSTRTSGGRHTQYF. The CDR3 DNA sequence: TGTGCCAGCAGCACGAGGACTAGCGGGGGCCGTCATACGCAGTATTTT.

This clonotype showed up many times. The V call is TRBV4-1, the J call TRBJ2-1; 9 bases fit TRBD1. This CDR3 is built from 16 residues. CDR1 and CDR2 from the germline V gene are MGHRA and YSYEKL. V lost 5 bases, J lost 2 bases, and 7 bases stayed unmatched. The CDR3 region has the DNA TGCGCCAGCAGCTTACAGGGGGCGACTGCCTACAATGAGCAGTTCTTC. Its protein product is CASSLQGATAYNEQFF.

The rearrangement links TRBV9 to TRBJ2-1; the D is unclear. This CDR3 has 15 residues. Trimming removed 0 bases at V and 5 bases at J, with 12 bases between. Germline CDR1 and CDR2: SGDLS and YYNGEE. The DNA of the CDR3 is TGTGCCAGCAGCGTAGGGGCAGGTGGGAACAATGAGCAGTTCTTC. This codes for CASSVGAGGNNEQFF. The full variable domain, rest sourced from reference TRBV9 and TRBJ2-1, is DSGVTQTPKHLITATGQRVTLRCSPRSGDLSVYWYQQSLDQGLQFLIQYYNGEERAKGNILERFSAQQFPDLHSELNLSSLELGDSALYFCASSVGAGGNNEQFFGPGTRLTVL.

This clonotype occurred a few times. The genes are TRBV7-2 and TRBJ2-1; D remains unclear. The CDR3 covers 14 residues. The ends were cut back, 4 bases at V and 3 bases at J, with 10 bases in the middle. Germline V lookup: CDR1 SGHTA, CDR2 FQGNSA. CDR3 protein: CASSSDPNYNEQFF. The DNA for the CDR3 is TGTGCCAGCAGCTCCGATCCGAACTACAATGAGCAGTTCTTC.

This clonotype was observed a single time. Mismatch with germline at one junction end may stem from a read error. The V gene is TRBV6-1, the J gene TRBJ2-3; 8 bases match TRBD1. The CDR3 has 15 amino acids. From germline, CDR1 is MNHNS and CDR2 SASEGT. This CDR3 reads CTSSGPGGRADTQYF. As DNA, the CDR3 is TGTACCAGCAGTGGCCCAGGGGGCAGGGCAGATACGCAGTATTTT.

The chain recombines TRBV3-1 with TRBJ2-5; 10 nucleotides match TRBD2. This CDR3 region has 15 residues. The V and J ends lost 6 bases and 4 bases, in that order; junction bases with no gene match: 8. Germline loops: CDR1 LGHDT, CDR2 YNNKEL (reference sequence). Written as DNA, the CDR3 is TGTGCCAGCAGGCCCAGCGGGGGGGCATCAGAGACCCAGTACTTC. Its translation: CASRPSGGASETQYF.

This clonotype has just a few counts. The chain employs TRBV3-1 and TRBJ2-3; D unresolved. Germline CDR1 and CDR2: LGHDT and YNNKEL (reference sequence). Trimming removed 1 base at V and 1 base at J, with 9 bases between. There are 15 residues in the CDR3. CDR3 bases: TGTGCCAGCAGCCAAGGCGGTACCGGCACAGATACGCAGTATTTT. Translated: CASSQGGTGTDTQYF.

CDR3 sequence reads: CASSRPGTGTTEAFF. CDR3 coding DNA: TGTGCCAGCAGCCGTCCCGGGACAGGGACCACTGAAGCTTTCTTT. The chain has TRBV7-9 and TRBJ1-1, with 9 bases fitting TRBD1. Germline assignment: CDR1 SEHNR and CDR2 FQNEAQ (reference sequence). With V trimmed by 5 bases and J by 4 bases, 8 bases remained unmatched. This CDR3 comprises 15 residues.

This clonotype was counted between two and nine times. The junction differs from germline at one of its ends, possibly a read error. This chain uses TRBV28 with TRBJ2-7; 10 bases line up with TRBD1. This CDR3 has 16 amino acids. Germline V CDR1 and CDR2: MDHEN, SYDVKM. CDR3 sequence (DNA): TGTGCCGGCAGTGGTACCGGGACAGGGGTTGGTAGAGAGCAGTACTTC. This codes for CAGSGTGTGVGREQYF.

The chain couples TRBV5-1 to TRBJ2-5; tentative D call: TRBD1 (5 bases). V gave up 5 bases and J gave up 9 bases, with 11 bases separating them. The CDR3 extends over 11 amino acids. Germline CDR1 SGHRS, CDR2 YFSETQ. This CDR3 is CASSRQSAQYF. The CDR3 nucleotides read TGCGCCAGCAGTCGACAGAGTGCCCAGTACTTC.

This clonotype was recorded many times. The rearrangement joins TRBV7-3 to TRBJ2-3, with 11 bases lining up with TRBD2. V lost 4 bases, J lost 6 bases, and 18 bases stayed unmatched. Per germline, CDR1 SGHTA and CDR2 FQGTGA. The CDR3 runs to 19 residues. CDR3 region: CASSYLPRGSGRAEDTQYF. As DNA, the CDR3 is TGTGCCAGCAGCTACTTACCCCGAGGTAGCGGGAGGGCAGAGGATACGCAGTATTTT.

In regard to this clonotype: An end of the junction differs from the germline gene, which may be a read error. V usage is TRBV20-1 and J usage is TRBJ2-5, with D possibly matching TRBD1 (5 bases). CDR1 and CDR2 from the germline V gene are DFQATT and SNEGSKA (reference sequence). The CDR3 runs to 14 residues. The CDR3 nucleotides are TGCTGTGCCCCGTATGGGCAGGGTAGAAAGACCCAGTACTTC. Translated, it gives CCAPYGQGRKTQYF.

The chain has TRBV6-6 and TRBJ1-1; D uncertain. V lost 2 bases and J lost 1, with 5 bases in between. Germline V lookup: CDR1 MNHNY, CDR2 SVGAGI (reference sequence). CDR3 size: 13 residues. CDR3 bases: TGTGCCAGCAGTTACAAAGAGAACACTGAAGCTTTCTTT. The encoded protein is CASSYKENTEAFF.